This TCR beta chain was profiled in a study of T cell repertoires in cytomegalovirus infection. J gave up 3 bases and V 5 bases, and 7 bases lay outside the gene matches. Germline CDR1 and CDR2: MNHEY and SVGEGT. The CDR3 totals 16 residues. Each CDR3 protein gets one entry after TCRdb re-called the reads with MiXCR. The sample lists roughly 180,000 distinct CDR3 sequences, roughly 21% seen once, with under 30% in the top ten. This clonotype showed up just a few times. Its cognate antigen is unknown. The V gene is TRBV6-2 or TRBV6-3, the J gene TRBJ2-1, with 10 bases fitting TRBD2. The clonotype originates from a human donor in good health (CMV status not recorded). Some clones in this sample may be carry-over from other donors' samples. Sequenced here: CD8+ T cells from cultured PBMCs, sampled from culture after CMV antigen stimulation. CDR3 region: CASSPPGLANYNEQFF. In nucleotides, the CDR3 is TGTGCCAGCAGTCCTCCGGGACTAGCGAACTACAATGAGCAGTTCTTC.